Listed here is a single T cell receptor (beta chain). No antigen is known for it. The CDR3 is 12 amino acids. V was shortened by 3 bases and J by 2 bases, with 4 bases between the two germline ends. This specimen comes from a study of T cell repertoires in cytomegalovirus infection. About the research overall: CMV infection and matching HLA type were both indicated by public TCR beta signatures.

TCRdb reanalysed the reads using MiXCR and keeps one entry per CDR3 protein. Of 150,000 to 200,000 distinct CDR3 sequences listed, about 28% were seen once; the top ten hold roughly 29%. General observations from the study: Across the ex vivo response, the dominant clonotypes were HLA-C-restricted CMV-specific TCR beta clonotypes. Adding up the frequency of public TCR beta families identified people who carried CMV plus the relevant HLA.

V gene TRBV12-3 or TRBV12-4 combines with J gene TRBJ1-1; D not resolved. The sequenced sample consisted of PBMCs. The TCR comes from a human donor in good health (CMV status not recorded). Some clones in this sample may be carry-over from other donors' samples. The DNA for the CDR3 is TGTGCCAGCAGTTTTGCTAACACTGAAGCTTTCTTT. This codes for CASSFANTEAFF.